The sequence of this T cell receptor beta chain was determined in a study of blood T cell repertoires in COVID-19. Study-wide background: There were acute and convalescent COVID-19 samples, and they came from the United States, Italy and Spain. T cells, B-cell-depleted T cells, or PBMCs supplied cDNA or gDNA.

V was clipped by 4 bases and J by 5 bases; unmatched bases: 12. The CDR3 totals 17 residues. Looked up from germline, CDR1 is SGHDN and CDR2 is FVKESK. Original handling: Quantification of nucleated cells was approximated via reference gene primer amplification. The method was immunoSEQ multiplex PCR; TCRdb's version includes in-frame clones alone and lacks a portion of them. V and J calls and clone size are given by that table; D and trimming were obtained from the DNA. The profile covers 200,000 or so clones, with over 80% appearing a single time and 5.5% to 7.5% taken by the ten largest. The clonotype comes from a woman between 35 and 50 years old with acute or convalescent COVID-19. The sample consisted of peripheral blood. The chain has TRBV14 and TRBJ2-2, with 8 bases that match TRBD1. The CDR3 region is CASSPETGVGVTGELFF. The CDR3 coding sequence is TGTGCCAGCAGCCCCGAGACAGGGGTCGGGGTGACCGGGGAGCTGTTTTTT.